A single sample gave rise to the 6 T cell receptor beta chains below, sequenced in a study of cytomegalovirus exposure and HLA in healthy donors. Primers: 60 Vbeta forward and 13 Jbeta reverse. The data were produced by immunoSEQ multiplex PCR, yet TCRdb's version contains in-frame clones alone and is incomplete. Altogether approximately 130,000 clones are present, about four fifths being singletons, with the ten largest covering roughly 9%. Sequenced input: PBMCs. Receptors originate from a woman aged 45-59 years in good health and CMV-seropositive.

The rearrangement uses TRBV5-1 and TRBJ1-4; D not certain. The length of the CDR3 is 15 residues. Germline V lookup: CDR1 SGHRS, CDR2 YFSETQ. The germline V and J ends were trimmed by 0 bases and 8 bases, with 14 bases remaining between them. CDR3 residues: CASSLEVQTDEKLFF. CDR3 nucleotide sequence: TGCGCCAGCAGCTTGGAGGTACAAACAGACGAAAAACTGTTTTTT. The entire variable domain, with the rest obtained from reference TRBV5-1 and TRBJ1-4, is as follows: KAGVTQTPRYLIKTRGQQVTLSCSPISGHRSVSWYQQTPGQGLQFLFEYFSETQRNKGNFPGRFSGRQFSNSRSEMNVSTLELGDSALYLCASSLEVQTDEKLFFGSGTQLSVL.

In regard to this clone: The identical CDR3 is also encoded by other nucleotide sequences in the sample. The J gene is TRBJ1-5, the V gene TRBV27, with 9 bases that match TRBD1. Germline V CDR1 and CDR2: MNHEY, SMNVEV (reference sequence). V shed 0 bases and J 4 bases; nucleotides not matched to a gene: 1. The CDR3 loop spans 15 amino acids. CDR3 amino acids: CASSLSGTGNQPQHF. The CDR3 bases are TGTGCCAGCAGTTTATCCGGGACAGGGAATCAGCCCCAGCATTTT.

The sample holds many counts of this clone. V is TRBV5-4 and J is TRBJ1-1, with a tentative D call TRBD1 (6 bases). Germline lookup yields CDR1 SGHNT and CDR2 YYREEE (reference sequence). V lost 1 base, J lost 0 bases, and 10 bases lay in between. The CDR3 spans 15 residues. The CDR3 bases are TGTGCCAGCAGCTTGCCAACAGGGCTGAACACTGAAGCTTTCTTT. Its translation: CASSLPTGLNTEAFF.

This clone appeared once. The chain carries TRBV11-3 and TRBJ1-1; TRBD1 agrees at 9 bases. CDR1 and CDR2 from the germline V gene are SGHNT and YENEEA. CDR3 length: 14 residues. V dropped 5 bases and J dropped 3; count of bases not matched to a gene: 4. The CDR3: CASSLTGGYTEAFF. CDR3 nucleotides: TGTGCCAGCAGCCTGACAGGGGGGTACACTGAAGCTTTCTTT. Combining the CDR3 with reference TRBV11-3 and TRBJ1-1 gives the whole variable domain EAGVVQSPRYKIIEKKQPVAFWCNPISGHNTLYWYLQNLGQGPELLIRYENEEAVDDSQLPKDRFSAERLKGVDSTLKIQPAELGDSAVYLCASSLTGGYTEAFFGQGTRLTVV.

V gene TRBV15 combines with J gene TRBJ2-1; the match to TRBD2 covers 11 bases. Trimming at V came to 3 bases and at J to 3 bases, leaving 13 bases not matched to a gene. The CDR3 runs to 19 residues. Germline V gives CDR1 LNHNV, CDR2 YYDKDF (reference sequence). The CDR3 DNA reads as TGTGCCACCAGCAGTCATAGCGGGAGGGCCGGTGTTGGCTACAATGAGCAGTTCTTC. Encoded protein: CATSSHSGRAGVGYNEQFF.

The V call is TRBV9, the J call TRBJ1-6; 10 bases are shared with TRBD1. Germline V CDR1 and CDR2: SGDLS, YYNGEE. There are 17 residues in the CDR3. V was clipped by 2 bases and J by 4 bases; unmatched bases: 6. CDR3 residues: CASSVLDRGDYNSPLHF. Written as DNA, the CDR3 is TGTGCCAGCAGCGTCCTGGACAGGGGGGATTATAATTCACCCCTCCACTTT.